Presented here are 19 T cell receptor beta chains from one specimen sequenced in a study of T-cell memory formation after mild COVID-19. TCRdb re-derived calls from the 5' RACE reads in MiXCR, one entry per CDR3 protein. The repertoire holds roughly 400,000 distinct CDR3 sequences, with roughly 15% as singletons. Sequencing was carried out using PBMCs or a T cell subset sorted from them (not recorded which). The receptors here all came from a man aged 18 to 30 who had mild COVID-19 (a few samples of this study predate the infection). Cell type and time point are not known.

The chain uses TRBV3-1 and TRBJ2-3; D gene unclear. Germline CDR1 reads LGHDT; CDR2 reads YNNKEL (reference sequence). The ends were cut back, 1 base at V and 1 base at J, with 9 bases in the middle. This CDR3 spans 15 amino acids. The DNA for the CDR3 is TGTGCCAGCAGCCAAGCCGGGCCTCGCACAGATACGCAGTATTTT. This sequence encodes CASSQAGPRTDTQYF.

This clonotype showed up many times. The chain employs TRBV7-2 and TRBJ2-2, with D perhaps TRBD2 (6 bases). Trimming took 6 bases from V and 3 from J, leaving 14 bases between them. This CDR3 has 15 amino acids. Germline lookup yields CDR1 SGHTA and CDR2 FQGNSA. The CDR3 nucleotides read TGTGCCAGCAGAGTACTTAGCGGAGACACCGGGGAGCTGTTTTTT. This gives the protein CASRVLSGDTGELFF. Full variable domain (remainder filled in from reference TRBV7-2 and TRBJ2-2): GAGVSQSPSNKVTEKGKDVELRCDPISGHTALYWYRQSLGQGLEFLIYFQGNSAPDKSGLPSDRFSAERTGGSVSTLTIQRTQQEDSAVYLCASRVLSGDTGELFFGEGSRLTVL.

This clonotype was seen only a few times. The chain is built from TRBV2 and TRBJ2-3; 11 bases line up with TRBD2. CDR3 length: 16 residues. V dropped 6 bases and J dropped 6; count of bases not matched to a gene: 11. Per germline, CDR1 SNHLY and CDR2 FYNNEI. CDR3 in amino acids: CASRFTLAGGPDTQYF. CDR3 in DNA: TGTGCCAGCAGGTTCACCCTAGCGGGGGGCCCCGATACGCAGTATTTT.

This clonotype was counted at least ten times. The CDR3 spells CASSQRGRGADTQYF. CDR3 nucleotides: TGCGCCAGCAGCCAGAGGGGTAGAGGGGCAGATACGCAGTATTTT. The chain is built from TRBV4-3 and TRBJ2-3; tentatively, D is TRBD1 or TRBD2 (5 bases each). Trimming pared 3 bases from V and 4 bases from J, leaving 14 bases between. This CDR3 is built from 15 residues. The V gene's germline CDR1 is LGHNA and CDR2 YSLEER.

At least ten counts were recorded for this clonotype. V usage is TRBV20-1 and J usage is TRBJ2-2; maybe TRBD2 (6 bases). CDR3 length: 14 residues. Deletions cut 3 bases from V and 6 bases from J, with 14 bases between. The germline V gene encodes CDR1 DFQATT and CDR2 SNEGSKA (reference sequence). The CDR3 DNA sequence: TGCAGTGCTAGGGACTACCGAGAGGCCGGGGAGCTGTTTTTT. This gives the protein CSARDYREAGELFF.

The J gene is TRBJ1-2, the V gene TRBV5-1; TRBD1 matches at 7 bases. Unmatched junction bases numbered 6, after V lost 2 bases and J lost 8 bases. The CDR3 extends over 13 amino acids. CDR1 SGHRS and CDR2 YFSETQ come from the germline V gene. The chain's CDR3 is CASSFRQGEGYTF. CDR3 in DNA: TGCGCCAGCAGCTTCCGACAGGGTGAAGGCTACACCTTC.

V is TRBV20-1 and J is TRBJ1-3; no clear D. V shed 5 bases and J shed 0 bases, with 14 bases lying between them. Germline values: CDR1 DFQATT, CDR2 SNEGSKA (reference sequence). This CDR3 has 15 amino acids. The CDR3 protein is CSAPRASGSGNTIYF. The CDR3, as DNA: TGCAGTGCTCCCCGGGCATCGGGCTCTGGAAACACCATATATTTT.

The CDR3 loop reads CASSPGGGSGYTF. The CDR3, as DNA: TGTGCCAGCAGTCCCGGCGGGGGAAGCGGCTACACCTTC. The chain has TRBV6-2 or TRBV6-3 and TRBJ1-2; perhaps TRBD1 as D (5 bases). The CDR3 has 13 residues. Trimming removed 5 bases from V and 8 bases from J, with 15 bases in between. In germline, CDR1 is MNHEY, CDR2 SVGEGT.

This clonotype was seen repeatedly, ten times or more. J is TRBJ2-5 and V is TRBV20-1; D ambiguous. The CDR3 runs to 10 residues. V was shortened by 0 bases and J by 5 bases, with 1 base between the two germline ends. CDR1 DFQATT and CDR2 SNEGSKA come from the germline V gene (reference sequence). In nucleotides, the CDR3 is TGCAGTGCTAGAGATGAGACCCAGTACTTC. As protein: CSARDETQYF.

This clonotype has more than one count but fewer than ten. The chain employs TRBV7-2 and TRBJ2-3, with TRBD2 matching over 7 bases. The CDR3 is 15 amino acids. Per germline, CDR1 SGHTA and CDR2 FQGNSA. Unmatched junction bases numbered 9, after V lost 5 bases and J lost 4 bases. The CDR3 here is CASSLWGGLSDTQYF. The CDR3 bases are TGTGCCAGCAGCCTTTGGGGGGGGTTGTCAGATACGCAGTATTTT.

The J gene is TRBJ2-7, the V gene TRBV1; whether TRBD1, the table's D call, matches the DNA was not checked. TRBV1 is a pseudogene locus. This CDR3 is built from 14 residues. The CDR3 protein is CTSSQDLAGNEQYV. The CDR3, as DNA: TGCACCAGCAGCCAAGATCTCGCCGGGAACGAGCAGTACGTC.

The table lists this clonotype with many counts. This chain connects TRBV5-1 to TRBJ1-1; D gene unclear. CDR3 length: 15 amino acids. Trimming removed 3 bases from V and 0 bases from J, with 12 bases in between. Per the germline V gene, CDR1 is SGHRS and CDR2 is YFSETQ. CDR3 nucleotides: TGCGCCAGCAGCTCCGGCAGCCTCATGAACACTGAAGCTTTCTTT. This gives the protein CASSSGSLMNTEAFF. The full variable domain, with the rest looked up from reference TRBV5-1 and TRBJ1-1, is KAGVTQTPRYLIKTRGQQVTLSCSPISGHRSVSWYQQTPGQGLQFLFEYFSETQRNKGNFPGRFSGRQFSNSRSEMNVSTLELGDSALYLCASSSGSLMNTEAFFGQGTRLTVV.

This chain connects TRBV4-3 to TRBJ1-4; D gene unclear. Per the germline V gene, CDR1 is LGHNA and CDR2 is YSLEER. Trimming took 0 bases from V and 7 from J, leaving 18 bases between them. The CDR3 contains 17 residues. The CDR3 here is CASSQEPFRAWGEKLFF. For the CDR3, the DNA is TGCGCCAGCAGCCAAGAACCCTTTCGGGCGTGGGGTGAAAAACTGTTTTTT.

This clonotype showed up just a few times. The chain recombines TRBV6-2 or TRBV6-3 with TRBJ2-5, with D perhaps matching TRBD1 or TRBD2 (7 bases each). Germline-derived CDR1 and CDR2 are MNHEY and SVGEGT. The CDR3 contains 17 residues. Trimming took off 0 bases at V and 5 bases at J, with 19 bases between the two ends. The CDR3 here is CASSYSPWEGAGETQYF. CDR3 sequence (DNA): TGTGCCAGCAGTTACTCCCCTTGGGAGGGGGCAGGGGAGACCCAGTACTTC.

This clonotype appeared a few times. This sequence joins TRBV28 and TRBJ1-4, with D possibly TRBD1 on 5 matching bases. Germline-derived CDR1 and CDR2 are MDHEN and SYDVKM. Trimming removed 3 bases at V and 3 bases at J, with 20 bases between. The CDR3 runs to 18 residues. The CDR3 DNA follows: TGTGCCAGCAGTTTGGACGAGGGGAGCTCAGTGGCTAATGAAAAACTGTTTTTT. Its translation: CASSLDEGSSVANEKLFF.

This chain connects TRBV12-3 or TRBV12-4 to TRBJ2-2, with 11 bases matching TRBD2. V lost 6 bases and J lost 7; bases outside the gene matches: 10. The CDR3 sequence is 16 residues long. CDR3 nucleotides: TGTGCCAGCAGGTCCACTAGCGGGGGAATTGGCGGGGAGCTGTTTTTT. It yields the protein CASRSTSGGIGGELFF.

Only a few counts were recorded for this clonotype. This chain joins TRBV6-5 and TRBJ2-7; 9 bases align to TRBD1. Germline V CDR1 and CDR2: MNHEY, SVGAGI. This CDR3 is 14 amino acids long. The trim removed 11 bases at V and 2 bases at J, leaving 10 bases unmatched. Here the CDR3 reads CASSTGGRPYEQYF. CDR3 DNA: TGTGCCTCCTCGACAGGGGGAAGACCCTACGAGCAGTACTTC.

The gene calls are TRBV20-1 and TRBJ2-2; 8 positions agree with TRBD1. Per the germline V gene, CDR1 is DFQATT and CDR2 is SNEGSKA (reference sequence). This CDR3 has 13 residues. Trimming cost V 5 bases and J 4 bases; bases outside gene matches: 3. The CDR3, as DNA: TGCAGTGCTTGGACAGGGTCCACCGGGGAGCTGTTTTTT. Its protein is CSAWTGSTGELFF.

The chain couples TRBV6-2 or TRBV6-3 to TRBJ1-1; maybe TRBD1 (5 bases). Germline assignment: CDR1 MNHEY and CDR2 SVGEGT. V gave up 6 bases and J gave up 4 bases, with 15 bases separating them. The CDR3 totals 14 residues. The CDR3 spells CASREALGGTEAFF. The CDR3, as DNA: TGTGCCAGCAGGGAGGCCCTCGGGGGCACTGAAGCTTTCTTT.